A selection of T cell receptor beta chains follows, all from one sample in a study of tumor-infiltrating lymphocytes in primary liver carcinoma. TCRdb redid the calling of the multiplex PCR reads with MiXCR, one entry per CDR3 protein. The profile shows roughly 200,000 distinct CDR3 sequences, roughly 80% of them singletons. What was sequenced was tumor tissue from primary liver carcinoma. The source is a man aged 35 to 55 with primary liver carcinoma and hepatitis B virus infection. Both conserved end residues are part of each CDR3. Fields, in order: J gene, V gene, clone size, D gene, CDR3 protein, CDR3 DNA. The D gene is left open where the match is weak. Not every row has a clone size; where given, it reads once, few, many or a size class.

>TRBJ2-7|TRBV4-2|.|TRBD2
CASSQGAGGSYEQNF
TGTGCCAGCAGCCAAGGGGCGGGGGGCTCCTACGAGCAGAACTTC
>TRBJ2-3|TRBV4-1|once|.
CASRQDPGTDTHYF
TGCGCCAGCAGACAAGATCCAGGCACAGATACGCATTATTTT
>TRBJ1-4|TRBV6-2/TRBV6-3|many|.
CASRALVRTNEKLFF
TGTGCCAGCAGAGCGTTGGTTCGGACTAATGAAAAACTGTTTTTT
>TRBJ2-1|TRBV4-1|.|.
CASSQDGEKALDNEQFF
TGCGCCAGCAGTCAAGATGGAGAGAAGGCTCTCGACAATGAGCAGTTCTTC
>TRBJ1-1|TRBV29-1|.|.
CSGAPGWAMKTQTFF
TGCAGCGGGGCCCCAGGTTGGGCCATGAAGACTCAAACTTTCTTT
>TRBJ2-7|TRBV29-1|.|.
CSAMTSRTDTTYEQYF
TGCAGCGCCATGACATCTAGGACCGACACTACCTACGAGCAGTACTTC
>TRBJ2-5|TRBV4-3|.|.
CVSIQVLMAAQYF
TGCGTCAGCATCCAAGTCCTAATGGCGGCCCAGTACTTC
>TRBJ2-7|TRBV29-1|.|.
CSVWTAQTPYEQYF
TGCAGCGTTTGGACGGCCCAAACGCCCTACGAGCAATACTTC
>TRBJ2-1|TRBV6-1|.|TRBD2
CASSYRTSVRANEQFF
TGCGCCAGCAGTTACCGGACTAGCGTGAGGGCCAACGAGCAGTTCTTC
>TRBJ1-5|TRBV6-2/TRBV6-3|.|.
CASTYGGNQPKHF
TGTGCCAGCACCTACGGGGGGAATCAACCCAAGCATTTT
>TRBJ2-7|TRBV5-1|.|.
CASSFNSGSYEQYF
TGCGCCAGCAGCTTCAATAGCGGTTCCTACGAGCAGTACTTC
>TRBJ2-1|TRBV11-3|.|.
CASTFARPYNEHFF
TGTGCCAGCACCTTCGCCCGCCCATACAATGAGCATTTCTTC
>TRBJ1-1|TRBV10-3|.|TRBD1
CAIKCGDRDNTEALF
TGTGCCATCAAGTGTGGGGACAGGGACAACACTGAAGCTTTATTT
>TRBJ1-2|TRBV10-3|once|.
CAISESTRLSAYGYAF
TGTGCTATCAGTGAGTCAACAAGGCTCTCAGCCTATGGCTACGCCTTC
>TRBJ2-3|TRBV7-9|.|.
CASSSRWRARSADTQYF
TGTGCCAGCAGCTCACGATGGAGGGCCAGGTCGGCAGATACGCAGTATTTT
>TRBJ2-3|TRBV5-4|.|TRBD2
CVNSLLAGGPTDTHYF
TGTGTCAACAGCTTGCTCGCGGGGGGGCCCACAGATACGCATTATTTT
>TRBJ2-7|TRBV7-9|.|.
CASNLPEDSEQYF
TGTGCCAGCAACTTGCCGGAGGATAGCGAGCAATACTTC
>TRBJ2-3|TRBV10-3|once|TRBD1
CAVSGTGSTDTQYF
TGTGCCGTGTCCGGGACAGGGAGCACAGATACGCAGTATTTT
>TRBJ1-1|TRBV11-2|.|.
CVSNLGLNTEALF
TGTGTCAGCAACTTAGGCCTGAACACTGAAGCATTGTTT
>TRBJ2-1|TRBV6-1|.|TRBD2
CVSSEASGSSHEQFF
TGTGTCAGCAGTGAGGCTAGCGGGAGTTCCCATGAGCAGTTCTTC
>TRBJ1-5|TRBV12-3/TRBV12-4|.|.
CASSTTPGQCNQPQHF
TGTGCCAGCAGTACAACTCCGGGGCAGTGCAATCAGCCCCAGCATTTT
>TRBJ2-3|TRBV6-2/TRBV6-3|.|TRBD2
CASSLRLAETNASTDTQYF
TGTGCCAGCAGTTTGAGACTAGCGGAGACAAATGCTAGCACAGATACGCAGTATTTT
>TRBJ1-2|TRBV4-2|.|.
CASSQGADALLSGYTF
TGTGCCAGCAGCCAAGGTGCCGACGCCCTTCTCTCTGGCTACACCTTC
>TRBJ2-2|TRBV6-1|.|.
CASTAAFTGELFF
TGTGCCAGCACTGCGGCGTTCACCGGGGAGCTGTTTTTT
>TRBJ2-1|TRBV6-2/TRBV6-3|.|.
CASNWRDEQFF
TGTGCCAGCAATTGGAGGGATGAGCAATTCTTC
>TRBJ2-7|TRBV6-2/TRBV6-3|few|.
CASSYWEAGIEDYEQYF
TGTGCCAGCAGTTATTGGGAAGCCGGGATAGAGGACTACGAGCAGTACTTC
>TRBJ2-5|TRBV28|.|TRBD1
CASTPDRVVETDYF
TGTGCCAGCACGCCGGACAGGGTGGTAGAGACCGACTACTTC
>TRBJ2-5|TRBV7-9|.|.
CASSLKETKYF
TGTGCCAGCAGTCTGAAGGAGACCAAGTACTTC
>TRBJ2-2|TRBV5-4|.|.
CASSRRQANTGELFF
TGTGCCAGCAGCCGGAGACAAGCGAACACCGGGGAGCTGTTTTTC
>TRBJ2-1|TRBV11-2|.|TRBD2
CAGSYPGTSGSNEQFF
TGTGCCGGCAGCTACCCCGGAACTAGCGGTAGTAATGAGCAGTTCTTC
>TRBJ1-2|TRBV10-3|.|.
CAIKGDANYDYTF
TGTGCCATCAAAGGGGATGCCAACTATGACTACACCTTC
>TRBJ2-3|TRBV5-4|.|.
CASSSRLADTQYF
TGTGCCAGCAGTTCCCGACTGGCAGATACGCAGTATTTT
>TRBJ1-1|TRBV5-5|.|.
CASSPGAGIDTEAFF
TGTGCCAGCAGCCCAGGGGCGGGTATAGACACTGAAGCCTTCTTT
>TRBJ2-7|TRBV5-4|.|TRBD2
CASSKTSRGRGAEQYF
TGTGCCAGTAGCAAGACTAGCAGAGGTCGAGGGGCCGAGCAGTACTTC
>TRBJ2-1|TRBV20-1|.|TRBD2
CSARDPGLAGGPGEQFF
TGCAGTGCTAGAGACCCTGGGCTAGCGGGAGGGCCTGGGGAGCAGTTCTTC
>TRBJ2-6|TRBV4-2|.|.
CAISQEASSGANVLTF
TGTGCCATCAGCCAAGAAGCAAGCTCTGGGGCCAACGTCCTCACTTTC
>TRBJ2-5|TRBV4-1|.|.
CASRPGRGGETQYF
TGCGCCAGCCGCCCTGGACGAGGTGGGGAGACCCAGTACTTC
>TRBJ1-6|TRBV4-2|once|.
CASSHAGDWGRNSPLHF
TGTGCCAGCAGCCACGCCGGGGACTGGGGAAGGAATTCACCCCTCCACTTT
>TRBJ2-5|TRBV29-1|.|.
CSVKDVGQEETQYF
TGCAGCGTTAAAGATGTAGGACAAGAAGAGACCCAGTACTTC
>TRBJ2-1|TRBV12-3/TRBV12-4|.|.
CASRFHTSYNEQFF
TGTGCCAGCAGGTTCCATACCTCCTACAATGAGCAATTCTTC
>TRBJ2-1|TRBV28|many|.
CASRMDLPYNEQFF
TGTGCCAGCAGGATGGATTTACCCTACAATGAGCAGTTCTTC
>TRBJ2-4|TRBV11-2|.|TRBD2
CASSSLGLAGVAKNIQYF
TGTGCCAGCAGCTCACTGGGACTAGCGGGAGTGGCCAAAAACATTCAGTACTTC
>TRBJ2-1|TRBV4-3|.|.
CANSQDRTGFYNEQFF
TGTGCCAACAGCCAAGATCGGACGGGCTTCTACAATGAGCAGTTCTTC
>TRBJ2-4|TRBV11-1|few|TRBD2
CTNSFPGTSGTKNIQYF
TGTACTAACAGCTTTCCCGGGACTAGCGGGACCAAAAATATTCAGTACTTC
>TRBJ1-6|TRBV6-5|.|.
CAISKTLRKESPLHF
TGTGCCATCAGTAAAACTCTTAGGAAGGAGTCACCCCTCCACTTT
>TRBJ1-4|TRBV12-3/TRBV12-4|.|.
CVWGPATNEKLFF
TGTGTCTGGGGGCCAGCAACTAATGAAAAACTGTTTTTT
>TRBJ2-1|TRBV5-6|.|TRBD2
CVSSSSGRNFYNEQFF
TGTGTCAGTAGCTCTAGCGGGAGGAACTTCTACAATGAGCAGTTCTTC
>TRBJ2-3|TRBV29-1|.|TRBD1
CSVEGAPGNTDTQYF
TGCAGTGTTGAGGGGGCCCCGGGAAACACAGATACGCAGTATTTT
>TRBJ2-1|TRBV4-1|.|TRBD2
CASSPRGVAGERSEHFF
TGCGCCAGCAGCCCCAGAGGAGTAGCGGGAGAGCGTAGTGAGCACTTCTTC